Listed below are T cell receptor beta chains from one sample, sequenced in a study of OX40 agonist ivuxolimab in advanced cancers. TCRdb's table, derived via immunoSEQ multiplex PCR, lists solely in-frame clones and lacks some. The table shows more than 45,000 clones, with roughly three quarters occurring only once. The sequencing used CD4+ or CD8+ T cells sorted from blood, collected in a trial of the OX40 agonist ivuxolimab. Every receptor here comes from an adult with an advanced solid tumor such as melanoma, head and neck, liver or kidney cancer. The CDR3 runs from the conserved cysteine through the conserved F or W. The D gene is left open where the match is weak. A clone size is listed for some rows: how often the clone was seen (once, few, many), or a class if it is expanded.

CDR3 protein,CDR3 DNA,J gene,V gene,D gene,clone size
CASSTDRARGNYGYTF,TGCGCCAGCAGCACCGACAGGGCCCGAGGGAACTATGGCTACACCTTC,TRBJ1-2,TRBV5-1,TRBD1,-
CASGSLRSNQPQHF,TGTGCCAGCGGGAGTCTAAGGAGCAATCAGCCCCAGCATTTT,TRBJ1-5,TRBV28,-,-
CASSQDVQATNYGYTF,TGTGCCAGCAGCCAAGATGTCCAGGCTACTAACTATGGCTACACCTTC,TRBJ1-2,TRBV4-2,-,medium-sized
CASRETSGRRFEQYF,TGTGCCAGCAGGGAAACTAGCGGGAGGAGATTCGAGCAGTACTTC,TRBJ2-7,TRBV11-1,TRBD2,-
CASSIATGEQYF,TGTGCCAGTAGTATAGCCACGGGCGAGCAGTACTTC,TRBJ2-7,TRBV19,-,-
CASSLVGLAGDRETQYF,TGTGCCAGCAGCTTGGTGGGACTAGCGGGAGATCGAGAGACCCAGTACTTC,TRBJ2-5,TRBV5-4,TRBD2,once
CASSPTSRTNTGELFF,TGTGCCAGCTCACCTACCAGCAGGACGAACACCGGGGAGCTGTTTTTT,TRBJ2-2,TRBV18,-,-
CATSRGADSGANVLTF,TGTGCCACCAGCAGAGGGGCGGACTCTGGGGCCAACGTCCTGACTTTC,TRBJ2-6,TRBV15,-,-
CASSLADRGGTPLHF,TGTGCCAGCAGCTTAGCGGACAGAGGCGGGACACCCCTCCACTTT,TRBJ1-6,TRBV11-2,-,-
CASSVDPTGELFF,TGTGCCAGCAGCGTAGATCCAACCGGGGAGCTGTTTTTT,TRBJ2-2,TRBV9,-,few
CASSLGPNLSVNEQFF,TGTGCCAGCAGCTTGGGACCAAACCTATCGGTTAATGAGCAGTTCTTC,TRBJ2-1,TRBV5-4,-,-
CASSLDYGPDTQYF,TGTGCCAGCAGCTTGGACTACGGGCCAGATACGCAGTATTTT,TRBJ2-3,TRBV7-3,-,-
CASSLDQSGSAAYNEQFF,TGTGCCAGCAGCTTAGATCAAAGCGGGAGTGCTGCGTACAATGAGCAGTTCTTC,TRBJ2-1,TRBV7-2,TRBD2,once
CASVGGSTYQETQYF,TGTGCCAGCGTTGGGGGGTCCACTTATCAAGAGACCCAGTACTTC,TRBJ2-5,TRBV6-6,-,-
CASIPRWGQVVVSNTEAFF,TGTGCCAGTATCCCGAGATGGGGACAGGTAGTGGTATCGAACACTGAAGCTTTCTTT,TRBJ1-1,TRBV19,TRBD1,medium-sized
CASSVGLGIGTGELFF,TGTGCCAGCAGCGTAGGTTTGGGGATAGGCACCGGGGAGCTGTTTTTT,TRBJ2-2,TRBV9,-,-
CASSEFGTGAVEQYF,TGTGCCAGCAGTGAATTCGGGACAGGGGCGGTCGAGCAGTACTTC,TRBJ2-7,TRBV2,TRBD1,-
CASSEVGGETQYF,TGTGCCAGCAGTGAAGTGGGAGGGGAGACCCAGTACTTC,TRBJ2-5,TRBV6-4,TRBD2,-
CASSIARGETQYF,TGTGCCAGTAGTATTGCCCGAGGGGAGACCCAGTACTTC,TRBJ2-5,TRBV19,-,-
CASSFREQGLGTEAFF,TGTGCCAGCAGTTTCCGGGAACAGGGGCTTGGGACTGAAGCTTTCTTT,TRBJ1-1,TRBV6-5,TRBD1,-
CASSSRKGQGITGELFF,TGTGCCAGCAGCTCCAGGAAGGGACAGGGGATAACCGGGGAGCTGTTTTTT,TRBJ2-2,TRBV11-3,TRBD1,-
CASSPSGGLDQPQHF,TGTGCCAGCTCACCATCCGGGGGTTTGGATCAGCCCCAGCATTTT,TRBJ1-5,TRBV18,-,-
CASSYSTDSPYEQYF,TGTGCCAGCAGTTACTCGACCGACTCGCCCTACGAGCAGTACTTC,TRBJ2-7,TRBV6-6,-,-
CASSPLGNEQFF,TGTGCCAGCTCACCATTGGGGAATGAGCAGTTCTTC,TRBJ2-1,TRBV18,-,-
CASSAWFTIYF,TGTGCCAGTTCCGCGTGGTTCACCATATATTTT,TRBJ1-3,TRBV19,-,-
CASSLAQRGYEQYF,TGTGCCAGCAGCTTAGCCCAGCGGGGCTACGAGCAGTACTTC,TRBJ2-7,TRBV11-2,TRBD2,-
CASIGWDRATDTQYF,TGTGCCAGCATTGGGTGGGACAGGGCCACAGATACGCAGTATTTT,TRBJ2-3,TRBV28,TRBD1,-
CASRGRRGTSFVQYF,TGTGCCAGCAGAGGAAGAAGGGGGACCTCCTTCGTGCAGTACTTC,TRBJ2-7,TRBV28,-,-
CASARQVGTANYGHTF,TGTGCTAGTGCCCGGCAGGTGGGGACGGCTAACTATGGCCACACCTTC,TRBJ1-2,TRBV12-5,-,-
CASSLSRLTSGRGEQFF,TGTGCCAGCAGCTTAAGCAGGCTGACTAGCGGGAGGGGCGAGCAGTTCTTC,TRBJ2-1,TRBV7-3,TRBD2,-
CASSFRDRGKLFF,TGCGCCAGCAGCTTCCGGGACAGAGGAAAACTGTTTTTT,TRBJ1-4,TRBV5-1,TRBD1,-
CASSEPGQLAFLETQYF,TGTGCCAGCAGTGAACCGGGGCAACTAGCCTTTTTGGAGACCCAGTACTTC,TRBJ2-5,TRBV6-1,-,-
CATSRDRPSSDYYTF,TGTGCCACCAGCAGAGACCGGCCCTCCAGTGATTACTACACCTTC,TRBJ1-2,TRBV15,-,-
CASSTQETQYF,TGTGCCAGTAGTACCCAAGAGACCCAGTACTTC,TRBJ2-5,TRBV19,-,-
CASSFIGSGSYNEQFF,TGTGCCAGCAGTTTTATCGGTAGCGGCTCTTACAATGAGCAGTTCTTC,TRBJ2-1,TRBV28,-,-
CASSSTPRTAAARNEQFF,TGTGCCAGCAGCTCCACACCGAGGACAGCAGCGGCGCGAAATGAGCAGTTCTTC,TRBJ2-1,TRBV7-6,-,-
CSVALAGGAETQYF,TGCAGCGTTGCCTTAGCGGGAGGTGCGGAGACCCAGTACTTC,TRBJ2-5,TRBV29-1,TRBD2,-
CASSNPGTSGDTQYF,TGTGCCAGCAGTAACCCCGGGACTAGCGGAGATACGCAGTATTTT,TRBJ2-3,TRBV6-6,TRBD2,-
CASSSEAAGGTDTQYF,TGCGCCAGCAGCTCGGAAGCGGCGGGAGGAACAGATACGCAGTATTTT,TRBJ2-3,TRBV5-1,TRBD2,-
CASSLISLRGYTF,TGTGCCAGCAGTTTAATTTCCCTCCGGGGCTACACCTTC,TRBJ1-2,TRBV28,-,-
CASSVDLTISDTQYF,TGTGCCAGCAGCGTAGATTTGACGATTTCAGATACGCAGTATTTT,TRBJ2-3,TRBV9,-,-
CASTRGNTQYF,TGTGCCAGCACTCGGGGGAATACGCAGTATTTT,TRBJ2-3,TRBV27,-,-
CATSRPTALDGYTF,TGTGCCACCAGCAGGCCTACAGCATTAGATGGCTACACCTTC,TRBJ1-2,TRBV15,-,-
CASSFGGGETQYF,TGTGCCAGCAGCTTCGGAGGGGGAGAGACCCAGTACTTC,TRBJ2-5,TRBV7-3,-,-
CATRTGEANVLTF,TGTGCCACCAGGACAGGGGAGGCCAACGTCCTGACTTTC,TRBJ2-6,TRBV10-3,TRBD1,-
CASSVDQGGGYTF,TGTGCCAGCAGCGTAGATCAGGGGGGAGGCTACACCTTC,TRBJ1-2,TRBV9,TRBD1,-
CASSDDRTLNEKLFF,TGTGCCAGCAGCGATGACAGGACCCTTAATGAAAAACTGTTTTTT,TRBJ1-4,TRBV7-9,-,-
CASSLGAGNQPQHF,TGCGCCAGCAGCTTGGGGGCCGGGAATCAGCCCCAGCATTTT,TRBJ1-5,TRBV5-1,-,once
CAWSTQAGGRNEQFF,TGTGCCTGGAGTACGCAAGCGGGAGGTAGGAATGAGCAGTTCTTC,TRBJ2-1,TRBV30,TRBD2,-
CASSLDRGPLSTEAFF,TGTGCCAGCAGCTTGGACAGGGGGCCGTTGAGCACTGAAGCTTTCTTT,TRBJ1-1,TRBV5-4,TRBD1,-
CASSLNDLLRGGYTF,TGTGCCAGCAGTTTAAACGACCTCCTCCGGGGTGGCTACACCTTC,TRBJ1-2,TRBV28,-,-
CASSLGTGGLETQYF,TGCGCCAGCAGCTTAGGGACAGGGGGCCTAGAGACCCAGTACTTC,TRBJ2-5,TRBV5-1,TRBD1,-
CASSLGSSGGSNEQFF,TGTGCCAGCAGTTTAGGGTCTAGCGGGGGTTCCAATGAGCAGTTCTTC,TRBJ2-1,TRBV28,TRBD2,-
CASSAGIFVSGNTIYF,TGTGCCAGCAGTGCGGGAATATTCGTCTCTGGAAACACCATATATTTT,TRBJ1-3,TRBV28,-,-
CASSLGGLRAYEQYF,TGTGCCAGCAGTTTGGGAGGTTTACGGGCCTACGAGCAGTACTTC,TRBJ2-7,TRBV28,-,-
CASSPRLAGGQGDEQFF,TGCGCCAGCAGCCCTAGACTAGCGGGAGGTCAAGGGGATGAGCAGTTCTTC,TRBJ2-1,TRBV5-1,TRBD2,-
CAWSRGTNQPQHF,TGTGCCTGGAGTAGGGGGACCAATCAGCCCCAGCATTTT,TRBJ1-5,TRBV30,-,-
CASSLSGQGNEKLFF,TGTGCCAGCAGTTTATCGGGACAGGGTAATGAAAAACTGTTTTTT,TRBJ1-4,TRBV27,TRBD1,-